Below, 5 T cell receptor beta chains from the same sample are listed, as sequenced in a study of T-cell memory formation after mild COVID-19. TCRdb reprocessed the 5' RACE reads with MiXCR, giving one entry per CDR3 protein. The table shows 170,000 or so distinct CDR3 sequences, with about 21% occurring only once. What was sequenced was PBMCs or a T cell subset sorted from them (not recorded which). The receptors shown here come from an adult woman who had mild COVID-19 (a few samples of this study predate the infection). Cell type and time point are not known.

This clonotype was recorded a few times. CDR3 protein: CASSVGGGHNEQFF. The CDR3 nucleotides are TGTGCCAGCAGCGTCGGCGGAGGCCACAATGAGCAGTTCTTC. J is TRBJ2-1 and V is TRBV7-8; D is perhaps TRBD2 (5 bases). The ends were cut back, 5 bases at V and 5 bases at J, with 13 bases in the middle. From germline, CDR1 is SGHVS and CDR2 FQNEAQ. The CDR3 extends over 14 amino acids.

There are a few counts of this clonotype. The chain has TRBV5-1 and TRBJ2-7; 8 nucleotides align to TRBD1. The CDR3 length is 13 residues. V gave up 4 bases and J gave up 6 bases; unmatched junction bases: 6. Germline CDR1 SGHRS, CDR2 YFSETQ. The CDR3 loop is CASSLVTGAEQYF. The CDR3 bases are TGCGCCAGCAGCCTCGTGACAGGGGCCGAGCAGTACTTC.

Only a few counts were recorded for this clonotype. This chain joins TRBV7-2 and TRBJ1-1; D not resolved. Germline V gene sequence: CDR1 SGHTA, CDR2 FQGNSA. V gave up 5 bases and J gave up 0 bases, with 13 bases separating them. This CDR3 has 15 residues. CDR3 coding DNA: TGTGCCAGCAGCCCATGGTCTGCCCTGAACACTGAAGCTTTCTTT. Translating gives CASSPWSALNTEAFF.

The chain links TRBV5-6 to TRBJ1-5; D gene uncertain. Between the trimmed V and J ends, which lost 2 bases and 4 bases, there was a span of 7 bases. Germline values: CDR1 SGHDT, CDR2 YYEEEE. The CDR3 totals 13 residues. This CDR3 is CASSFRGNQPQHF. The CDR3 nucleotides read TGTGCCAGCAGCTTTAGAGGGAATCAGCCCCAGCATTTT.

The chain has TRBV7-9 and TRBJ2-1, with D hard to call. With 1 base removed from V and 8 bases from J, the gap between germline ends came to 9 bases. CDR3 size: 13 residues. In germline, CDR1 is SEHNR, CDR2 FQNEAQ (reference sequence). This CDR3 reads CASSLVRRHEQFF. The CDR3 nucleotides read TGTGCCAGCAGCTTAGTGCGTAGGCATGAGCAGTTCTTC.